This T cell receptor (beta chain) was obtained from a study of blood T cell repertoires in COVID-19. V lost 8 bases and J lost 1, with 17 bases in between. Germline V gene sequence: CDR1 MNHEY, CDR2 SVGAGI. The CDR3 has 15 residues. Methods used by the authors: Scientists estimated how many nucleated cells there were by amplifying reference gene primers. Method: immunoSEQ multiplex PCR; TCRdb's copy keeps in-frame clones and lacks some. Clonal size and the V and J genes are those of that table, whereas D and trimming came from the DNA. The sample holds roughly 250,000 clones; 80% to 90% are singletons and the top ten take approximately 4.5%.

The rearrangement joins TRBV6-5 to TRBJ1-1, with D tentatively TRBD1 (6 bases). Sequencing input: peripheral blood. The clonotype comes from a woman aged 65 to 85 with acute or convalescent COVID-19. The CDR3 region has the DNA TGTGCCAGCCAACCCGCGGGAGGGGGGAACACTGAAGCTTTCTTT. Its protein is CASQPAGGGNTEAFF.